This T cell receptor beta chain was identified in a study of cytomegalovirus exposure and HLA in healthy donors. Study findings and constraints: Researchers left out some V segments, among them TRBV6-2 and TRBV6-3, as indistinguishable. In vitro data verified a few CMV-associated chains as specific for CMV antigens. Altogether, around 160 TCR beta chains were recorded as cytomegalovirus-associated.

The CDR3 length is 17 residues. Germline CDR1 SGHRS, CDR2 YFSETQ. Trimming shortened V by 0 bases and J by 0 bases, and 13 bases separated the two germline ends. PCR was performed using 60 Vbeta and 13 Jbeta primers. In the authors' workflow: Unique TCR beta chains totaled some 88 million in a later count, with roughly 11 million of them shared. Only in-frame clones appear in the TCRdb table, and some are missing; sequencing was by immunoSEQ multiplex PCR. Clone size and V and J calls were adopted from that table, with D and trimming inferred from the DNA. The data show around 80,000 clones, 60% to 85% seen once. Points on this clone: Its matching antigen is unknown.

This TCR was sampled from a man aged 35 to 55 in good health and CMV-seronegative. V is TRBV5-1 and J is TRBJ2-1; D perhaps matches TRBD1 (6 bases). Sample: PBMCs. The CDR3 sequence is CASSLARGQSSYNEQFF. The DNA for the CDR3 is TGCGCCAGCAGCTTGGCCAGGGGACAAAGCTCCTACAATGAGCAGTTCTTC.